Listed below are T cell receptor beta chains from one sample, sequenced in a study of OX40 agonist ivuxolimab in advanced cancers. Data came from immunoSEQ multiplex PCR; TCRdb stores just in-frame clones and leaves some out. The table has tens of thousands of clones, approximately 91% seen once. The starting material was CD4+ or CD8+ T cells sorted from blood, obtained in a trial of the OX40 agonist ivuxolimab. The receptors derive from an adult with an advanced solid tumor such as melanoma, head and neck, liver or kidney cancer. Both conserved end residues are part of each CDR3. A D gene is named only where the DNA matches it firmly. Some rows mark clone size as missing; the rest say once, few, many or name a class of expanded clone.

cdr3_aa: CASSLQGGDEQFF
cdr3_nt: TGTGCCAGCAGCTTGCAAGGGGGGGATGAGCAGTTCTTC
clone_size: NA
j_call: TRBJ2-1
d_call: NA
v_call: TRBV5-4

cdr3_aa: CASSTRELYTEAFF
cdr3_nt: TGTGCCAGCAGCACCAGGGAGTTATACACTGAAGCTTTCTTT
clone_size: NA
j_call: TRBJ1-1
d_call: NA
v_call: TRBV5-5

cdr3_aa: CAINSGVGYEQYF
cdr3_nt: TGTGCCATCAATTCAGGGGTTGGCTACGAGCAGTACTTC
clone_size: NA
j_call: TRBJ2-7
d_call: NA
v_call: TRBV10-3

cdr3_aa: CASSDSDWSGFGRQPQHF
cdr3_nt: TGTGCCAGCAGTGATAGCGACTGGTCAGGGTTTGGGAGGCAGCCCCAGCATTTT
clone_size: NA
j_call: TRBJ1-5
d_call: NA
v_call: TRBV2

cdr3_aa: CASSIDREDTQYF
cdr3_nt: TGTGCCAGTAGTATTGACAGGGAAGATACGCAGTATTTT
clone_size: once
j_call: TRBJ2-3
d_call: TRBD1
v_call: TRBV19

cdr3_aa: CASSFPSGRDPGELFF
cdr3_nt: TGTGCCAGCAGCTTTCCTAGCGGGAGGGACCCCGGGGAGCTGTTTTTT
clone_size: NA
j_call: TRBJ2-2
d_call: TRBD2
v_call: TRBV7-8

cdr3_aa: CASSPRWGNTEAFF
cdr3_nt: TGTGCCAGCAGCCCGAGGTGGGGGAACACTGAAGCTTTCTTT
clone_size: NA
j_call: TRBJ1-1
d_call: NA
v_call: TRBV5-8

cdr3_aa: CASSQWGVDNSPLHF
cdr3_nt: TGTGCCAGCAGCCAGTGGGGAGTCGATAATTCACCCCTCCACTTT
clone_size: NA
j_call: TRBJ1-6
d_call: NA
v_call: TRBV6-6

cdr3_aa: CASSDGGSPSTDTQYF
cdr3_nt: TGTGCCAGCAGTGATGGGGGCTCCCCTAGCACAGATACGCAGTATTTT
clone_size: NA
j_call: TRBJ2-3
d_call: NA
v_call: TRBV25-1

cdr3_aa: CASSRGAGAEQYF
cdr3_nt: TGTGCCAGCAGCCGAGGGGCAGGGGCCGAGCAGTACTTC
clone_size: NA
j_call: TRBJ2-7
d_call: NA
v_call: TRBV7-8

cdr3_aa: CASSSTGPYEQYF
cdr3_nt: TGTGCCAGCAGTAGTACGGGACCCTACGAGCAGTACTTC
clone_size: NA
j_call: TRBJ2-7
d_call: NA
v_call: TRBV27

cdr3_aa: CASSLSNGAGQYF
cdr3_nt: TGTGCCAGCAGCTTATCGAACGGTGCCGGTCAGTACTTC
clone_size: NA
j_call: TRBJ2-7
d_call: NA
v_call: TRBV7-2

cdr3_aa: CASSPSGLPETQYF
cdr3_nt: TGTGCCAGCAGCCCGTCGGGGCTCCCAGAGACCCAGTACTTC
clone_size: NA
j_call: TRBJ2-5
d_call: NA
v_call: TRBV5-5